This entry concerns a single T cell receptor beta chain. The target antigen is unknown. V lost 3 bases to trimming and J lost 9 bases, with 18 bases between them. Germline V gives CDR1 SGDLS, CDR2 YYNGEE. The CDR3 totals 15 residues. This record belongs to a study of OX40 agonist ivuxolimab in advanced cancers. Study outcomes and limitations: With doses of 0.1-3.0 mg/kg, partial responders showed among the lowest clonal expansion.

Measured with immunoSEQ multiplex PCR; TCRdb has only the in-frame clones, and not every one. The repertoire holds some 87,000 clones, with 85% to 95% as singletons. J is TRBJ2-2 and V is TRBV9, with D tentatively TRBD1 (8 bases). The sample consisted of CD4+ or CD8+ T cells sorted from blood, taken in a trial of the OX40 agonist ivuxolimab. This clonotype originated in an adult with an advanced solid tumor such as melanoma, head and neck, liver or kidney cancer. The CDR3 here is CASSAGDRRERELFF. The CDR3 region has the DNA TGTGCCAGCAGCGCTGGGGACAGGCGGGAGCGGGAGCTGTTTTTT.